These 24 T cell receptor beta chains share one sample of origin, sequenced in a study of T cell changes during pregnancy in multiple sclerosis. TCRdb's copy holds only in-frame clones and misses some; the assay was immunoSEQ multiplex PCR. The sample holds around 110,000 clones, 85% to 95% seen once. The material was peripheral blood, obtained in the third trimester of pregnancy. The receptor source for this set is a female donor in good health, enrolled as a control in a pregnancy study.

The chain combines TRBV19 with TRBJ1-1; tentatively, D is TRBD1 (6 bases). Between the trimmed V and J ends, which lost 6 bases and 3 bases, there was a span of 26 bases. The CDR3 totals 18 residues. Germline V gene data show CDR1 as LNHDA and CDR2 as SQIVND (reference sequence). Here the CDR3 reads CASSRPLGRGEGDTEAFF. The CDR3 DNA follows: TGTGCCAGTAGCCGGCCATTGGGCAGGGGCGAGGGAGACACTGAAGCTTTCTTT.

The chain employs TRBV5-8 and TRBJ2-6; TRBD1 matches at 8 bases. Germline V gene data show CDR1 as SGHTS and CDR2 as YDEGEE. The V and J ends lost 5 bases and 0 bases, in that order; junction bases with no gene match: 7. This CDR3 region has 17 residues. The CDR3 loop is CASSSGTGLSGANVLTF. CDR3 bases: TGTGCCAGCAGTTCCGGGACAGGTCTCTCTGGGGCCAACGTCCTGACTTTC.

The genes are TRBV7-9 and TRBJ1-2; possible D gene TRBD1, 5 bases. V was pared by 1 base and J by 5 bases, with 17 bases between. This CDR3 comprises 16 residues. Looked up from germline, CDR1 is SEHNR and CDR2 is FQNEAQ (reference sequence). CDR3 protein: CASSLDVVRELYGYTF. For the CDR3, the DNA is TGTGCCAGCAGCTTAGACGTCGTCAGGGAATTATATGGCTACACCTTC.

The chain is built from TRBV15 and TRBJ2-5, with D possibly TRBD1 on 6 matching bases. V lost 0 bases and J lost 2, with 13 bases in between. Germline CDR1 is LNHNV and CDR2 is YYDKDF (reference sequence). The length of the CDR3 is 16 residues. CDR3 region: CATSRDLGTLQETQYF. CDR3 sequence (DNA): TGTGCCACCAGCAGAGATCTGGGGACACTTCAAGAGACCCAGTACTTC.

The rearrangement joins TRBV7-9 to TRBJ2-1; D might be TRBD1 (5 bases). V gave up 5 bases and J gave up 7 bases, with 15 bases separating them. The CDR3 totals 14 residues. Germline CDR1 and CDR2: SEHNR and FQNEAQ (reference sequence). The CDR3 reads CASSVGPGFNEQFF. The CDR3 DNA reads as TGTGCCAGCAGCGTAGGCCCAGGGTTTAATGAGCAGTTCTTC.

J is TRBJ2-1 and V is TRBV7-2, with D perhaps matching TRBD2 (7 bases). There are 20 residues in the CDR3. Germline assignment: CDR1 SGHTA and CDR2 FQGNSA. V was trimmed by 0 bases and J by 4 bases, leaving 25 bases between them. The CDR3 sequence: CASSLAGGVPGLRKYNEQFF. The CDR3 DNA sequence: TGTGCCAGCAGCTTAGCAGGGGGGGTGCCGGGACTAAGGAAGTACAATGAGCAGTTCTTC.

The sample holds one count of this clone. The CDR3: CASSVTGGLTDTQYF. The CDR3 DNA is TGTGCCAGCAGCGTAACGGGGGGTCTCACAGATACGCAGTATTTT. The chain links TRBV9 to TRBJ2-3, with 7 bases matching TRBD2. J gave up 2 bases and V 1 base, and 4 bases lay outside the gene matches. Germline assignment: CDR1 SGDLS and CDR2 YYNGEE. The CDR3 is 15 residues long.

The chain links TRBV11-3 to TRBJ1-5; D is ambiguous. Looked up from germline, CDR1 is SGHNT and CDR2 is YENEEA. This CDR3 contains 17 residues. The germline V and J ends were trimmed by 0 bases and 1 base, with 13 bases remaining between them. CDR3 region: CASSLDSKGASNQPQHF. The CDR3 nucleotides read TGTGCCAGCAGCTTAGATAGTAAGGGAGCAAGCAATCAGCCCCAGCATTTT.

The chain links TRBV2 to TRBJ1-6; 8 bases match TRBD1. Germline CDR1 reads SNHLY; CDR2 reads FYNNEI. The V gene end was trimmed by 5 bases and the J gene end by 5 bases; junction bases not matched to a gene: 5. The CDR3 consists of 15 residues. CDR3 sequence reads: CASSKQGEDNSPLHF. CDR3 DNA sequence: TGTGCCAGCAGTAAACAGGGGGAGGATAATTCACCCCTCCACTTT.

The rearrangement joins TRBV7-2 to TRBJ2-5; TRBD2 matches at 10 bases. The CDR3 sequence is 14 residues long. Trimming cost V 3 bases and J 3 bases; bases outside gene matches: 1. Germline V CDR1 and CDR2: SGHTA, FQGNSA. Here the CDR3 DNA reads TGTGCCAGCAGCTTTACTAGCGGGGAAGAGACCCAGTACTTC. Translation: CASSFTSGEETQYF.

In nucleotides, the CDR3 is TGTGCCAGCAGCCCGACAGGGATTAATGGAAACACCATATATTTT. Translating it yields CASSPTGINGNTIYF. V and J are TRBV11-3 and TRBJ1-3, with 7 positions matching TRBD1. The CDR3 is 15 amino acids. CDR1 SGHNT and CDR2 YENEEA come from the germline V gene. V gave up 5 bases and J gave up 3 bases; unmatched junction bases: 7.

The J gene is TRBJ1-2, the V gene TRBV6-6; 10 bases match TRBD1. With V trimmed by 2 bases and J by 3 bases, 3 bases remained unmatched. Germline loops: CDR1 MNHNY, CDR2 SVGAGI (reference sequence). This CDR3 region has 15 residues. CDR3 bases: TGTGCCAGCAGTTACGCGACAGGGGGCGACTATGGCTACACCTTC. Its protein product is CASSYATGGDYGYTF.

V is TRBV5-6 and J is TRBJ1-2; TRBD1 matches 9 bases. Losses at the gene ends were 4 bases for V and 0 bases for J; bases not matched to a gene: 1. Germline V lookup: CDR1 SGHDT, CDR2 YYEEEE. This CDR3 contains 14 residues. CDR3 protein: CASSGTGTNYGYTF. The CDR3 coding sequence is TGTGCCAGCAGCGGGACAGGGACTAACTATGGCTACACCTTC.

The chain carries TRBV11-3 and TRBJ2-6; 8 nucleotides align to TRBD1. The CDR3 has 18 residues. The V and J ends lost 4 bases and 0 bases, in that order; junction bases with no gene match: 8. CDR1 SGHNT and CDR2 YENEEA come from the germline V gene. The CDR3 coding sequence is TGTGCCAGCAGCTCGGACAGGGCGATACTCTCTGGGGCCAACGTCCTGACTTTC. As protein: CASSSDRAILSGANVLTF.

The V and J genes are TRBV25-1 and TRBJ2-5; D not certain. Germline V gene lookup returns CDR1 MGHDK and CDR2 SYGVNS. V lost 6 bases and J 1 base, leaving 6 bases between the germline ends. This CDR3 has 12 amino acids. The CDR3 DNA reads as TGTGCCAGCAGGGCCCCCCAAGAGACCCAGTACTTC. Protein sequence: CASRAPQETQYF.

The chain is built from TRBV19 and TRBJ2-1; 8 nucleotides match TRBD2. With V trimmed by 6 bases and J by 3 bases, 7 bases remained unmatched. In germline, CDR1 is LNHDA, CDR2 SQIVND (reference sequence). The CDR3 extends over 15 amino acids. In DNA form, the CDR3 reads TGTGCCAGTAGGCCCCGGGGGGGGATCTACAATGAGCAGTTCTTC. Protein product: CASRPRGGIYNEQFF.

The J gene is TRBJ2-4, the V gene TRBV11-3; a weak D match, TRBD1 (6 bases). Between the trimmed V and J ends, which lost 1 base and 2 bases, there was a span of 15 bases. The CDR3 extends over 17 amino acids. Germline-derived CDR1 and CDR2 are SGHNT and YENEEA. The CDR3, as DNA: TGTGCCAGCAGCTTAGCCAGGAACAGGGTGCCCAAAAACATTCAGTACTTC. This gives the protein CASSLARNRVPKNIQYF.

This sequence joins TRBV5-1 and TRBJ2-1, with TRBD1 identical over 8 bases. V was clipped by 3 bases and J by 7 bases; unmatched bases: 9. Germline loops: CDR1 SGHRS, CDR2 YFSETQ. There are 15 residues in the CDR3. The CDR3 sequence: CASSSLRGLVNEQFF. Here the CDR3 DNA reads TGCGCCAGCAGCTCTCTCAGGGGGCTTGTGAATGAGCAGTTCTTC.

For this clone: Other DNA sequences from this sample encode an identical CDR3 as well. The chain links TRBV30 to TRBJ1-1; no definite D call. V dropped 3 bases and J dropped 5 bases, with 10 bases sitting between them. CDR1 GTSNPN and CDR2 SVGIG come from the germline V gene (reference sequence). The CDR3 spans 12 residues. CDR3 bases: TGTGCCTGGAGGAGAGGAGGAACTGAAGCTTTCTTT. Translation: CAWRRGGTEAFF.

The CDR3 DNA follows: TGTGCCAGCAGCTTAGGGCCAATCCAAGAGACCCAGTACTTC. Translation: CASSLGPIQETQYF. V usage is TRBV7-2 and J usage is TRBJ2-5, with D unresolved. Germline loops: CDR1 SGHTA, CDR2 FQGNSA. This CDR3 region has 14 residues. V lost 1 base and J 1 base, leaving 7 bases between the germline ends.

The CDR3 bases are TGTGCCAGCAGCGGTAGCGGGGGGGTTCAAGAGACCCAGTACTTC. It codes for CASSGSGGVQETQYF. The genes are TRBV7-9 and TRBJ2-5, with TRBD2 identical over 11 bases. CDR3 length: 15 residues. The germline CDR1 and CDR2 sequences are SEHNR and FQNEAQ (reference sequence). J gave up 2 bases and V 5 bases, and 4 bases lay outside the gene matches. Supplemented by reference TRBV7-9 and TRBJ2-5, the full variable domain reads DTGVSQNPRHKITKRGQNVTFRCDPISEHNRLYWYRQTLGQGPEFLTYFQNEAQLEKSRLLSDRFSAERPKGSFSTLEIQRTEQGDSAMYLCASSGSGGVQETQYFGPGTRLLVL.

The V call is TRBV1, the J call TRBJ2-6; the table calls TRBD2, which could not be checked here. TRBV1 is listed as a pseudogene. The length of the CDR3 is 16 residues. The CDR3 bases are TGCACCCCGGCACTAGCGGGGGGGGCTGGGGCCAACGTCCTGACTTTC. It encodes CTPALAGGAGANVLTF.

The CDR3 here is CASSLSQGHQETQYF. Written as DNA, the CDR3 is TGTGCCAGCAGCTTGAGCCAGGGGCACCAAGAGACCCAGTACTTC. The chain couples TRBV7-2 to TRBJ2-5, with D perhaps TRBD1 (6 bases). Germline CDR1 reads SGHTA; CDR2 reads FQGNSA. Trimming left V 3 bases short and J 0 bases short, with 11 bases between. The CDR3 spans 15 residues.

The gene calls are TRBV7-2 and TRBJ2-7, with 11 bases lining up with TRBD2. Germline V gene lookup returns CDR1 SGHTA and CDR2 FQGNSA. The ends lost 0 bases at V and 6 bases at J; junction bases unmatched: 4. This CDR3 has 15 residues. The CDR3 DNA is TGTGCCAGCAGCTTAGCGTCTAGCGGGGGGTTCGAGCAGTACTTC. Encoded protein: CASSLASSGGFEQYF.